What follows are 19 T cell receptor beta chains derived from one specimen sequenced in a study of T cell repertoires in cytomegalovirus infection. One entry per CDR3 protein, called by TCRdb with MiXCR from the reads. The sample shows about 340,000 distinct CDR3 sequences, approximately 32% of them seen only once. These receptors have no identified antigens. Sequenced here: cultured PBMCs, sampled from culture after CMV antigen stimulation. The receptors were gathered from a human donor in good health (CMV status not recorded). Some clones in this sample may be carry-over from other donors' samples.

The chain is built from TRBV19 and TRBJ2-7, with 8 nucleotides matching TRBD2. Germline trimming cut 5 bases from V and 2 bases from J; bases unmatched to any gene: 8. The germline CDR1 and CDR2 sequences are LNHDA and SQIVND (reference sequence). This CDR3 comprises 15 residues. CDR3 sequence: CASSPRTSWTYEQYF. The CDR3 coding sequence is TGTGCCAGTAGTCCTCGGACTAGCTGGACCTACGAGCAGTACTTC.

This clonotype was found a few times. This chain uses TRBV12-3 or TRBV12-4 with TRBJ1-3; D may be TRBD1 (6 bases). CDR3 length equals 15 residues. Trimming removed 3 bases at V and 2 bases at J, with 11 bases between. The CDR3 protein is CASSFRPGAGNTIYF. CDR3 bases: TGTGCCAGCAGTTTCCGGCCAGGGGCTGGAAACACCATATATTTT.

This clonotype was observed a handful of times. V gene TRBV11-2 combines with J gene TRBJ1-3; no definite D call. CDR1 and CDR2 (germline): SGHAT, FQNNGV. This CDR3 region has 16 residues. With 5 bases removed from V and 4 bases from J, the gap between germline ends came to 18 bases. This CDR3 reads CASSQTRPQHGNTIYF. For the CDR3, the DNA is TGTGCCAGCAGCCAGACAAGACCTCAGCACGGAAACACCATATATTTT.

The rearrangement uses TRBV18 and TRBJ2-7; D is unclear. The length of the CDR3 is 13 residues. The germline CDR1 and CDR2 sequences are KGHSH and LQKENI. V was shortened by 5 bases and J by 2 bases, with 10 bases between the two germline ends. Written as DNA, the CDR3 is TGTGCCAGCTCATCCCCGGCAGCCTACGAGCAGTACTTC. Amino acid sequence: CASSSPAAYEQYF.

V and J are TRBV20-1 and TRBJ1-2, with 7 bases aligning to TRBD1. The germline V gene encodes CDR1 DFQATT and CDR2 SNEGSKA (reference sequence). Trimming cost V 3 bases and J 0 bases; bases outside gene matches: 1. This CDR3 comprises 13 residues. The CDR3 here is CSASGTANYGYTF. The CDR3 DNA reads as TGCAGTGCTAGCGGGACAGCTAACTATGGCTACACCTTC.

This clonotype was seen a handful of times. This rearrangement joins TRBV7-2 to TRBJ1-1, with unresolved D. There are 13 residues in the CDR3. Germline V lookup: CDR1 SGHTA, CDR2 FQGNSA. The V end was cut by 6 bases, the J end by 8 bases, with 16 bases between. CDR3: CASRIGRVSEAFF. CDR3 DNA: TGTGCCAGCAGGATTGGCAGAGTCTCAGAAGCTTTCTTT.

The chain carries TRBV24-1 and TRBJ1-1; D is perhaps TRBD1 (5 bases). With 11 bases removed from V and 2 bases from J, the gap between germline ends came to 11 bases. Germline CDR1 KGHDR, CDR2 SFDVKD. The length of the CDR3 is 12 residues. The CDR3 DNA is TGTGCCAGCCGGGGGATTAACACTGAAGCTTTCTTT. Protein sequence: CASRGINTEAFF.

This clonotype was seen only once. The chain has TRBV7-3 and TRBJ2-7; 8 bases map to TRBD1. The CDR3 is 14 residues long. Per the germline V gene, CDR1 is SGHTA and CDR2 is FQGTGA. Unmatched junction bases numbered 5, after V lost 3 bases and J lost 4 bases. CDR3 residues: CASSFYQGAYEQYF. The CDR3 nucleotides are TGTGCCAGCAGCTTTTACCAGGGGGCTTACGAGCAGTACTTC.

This clonotype appeared a few times. The CDR3 here is CASSLDEGGTEKLFF. The CDR3 DNA follows: TGTGCCAGCAGCTTAGATGAGGGCGGGACTGAAAAACTGTTTTTT. The V and J genes are TRBV7-8 and TRBJ1-4; weak D call: TRBD1 (5 bases). Germline V gene lookup returns CDR1 SGHVS and CDR2 FQNEAQ. The CDR3 length is 15 residues. The V end lost 1 base, the J end lost 7 bases, and 13 bases lay between the germline ends.

The CDR3 nucleotides are TGTGCCAGCAGCCCAGGACAGGGGAGAGATCCTGAAGCTTTCTTT. This gives the protein CASSPGQGRDPEAFF. The chain links TRBV7-9 to TRBJ1-1; TRBD1 aligns across 9 bases. The CDR3 length is 15 residues. Germline lookup yields CDR1 SEHNR and CDR2 FQNEAQ (reference sequence). V lost 5 bases to trimming and J lost 6 bases; unmatched junction nucleotides: 10.

This clonotype turned up a few times. The rearrangement uses TRBV20-1 and TRBJ1-1; the D gene is possibly TRBD1 (5 bases). V lost 6 bases and J 1 base, leaving 12 bases between the germline ends. The CDR3 runs to 13 residues. CDR1 is DFQATT and CDR2 is SNEGSKA in the germline V gene (reference sequence). The CDR3 loop is CSARRGQNTEAFF. CDR3 nucleotides: TGCAGTGCAAGAAGAGGACAGAACACTGAAGCTTTCTTT.

This clonotype was recorded once. J is TRBJ2-5 and V is TRBV6-1, with D perhaps TRBD1 (5 bases). The length of the CDR3 is 13 residues. V dropped 2 bases and J dropped 4 bases, with 8 bases sitting between them. In germline, CDR1 is MNHNS, CDR2 SASEGT. CDR3 nucleotide sequence: TGTGCCAGCAGTGAAAGGGGCGGAGAGACCCAGTACTTC. Its translation: CASSERGGETQYF.

The V call is TRBV7-2, the J call TRBJ2-3, with D unresolved. This CDR3 is built from 15 residues. From germline, CDR1 is SGHTA and CDR2 FQGNSA. V lost 4 bases and J 0 bases, leaving 11 bases between the germline ends. The CDR3, as DNA: TGTGCCAGCAGCTCCACCGGTCTTAGCACAGATACGCAGTATTTT. Translated, it gives CASSSTGLSTDTQYF.

The genes are TRBV7-3 and TRBJ2-3; D is perhaps TRBD2 (5 bases). This CDR3 spans 17 amino acids. From germline, CDR1 is SGHTA and CDR2 FQGTGA. With 5 bases removed from V and 6 bases from J, the gap between germline ends came to 24 bases. CDR3 nucleotide sequence: TGTGCCAGCAGCATCAACGGGCCACTAAATAGAGGGGATACGCAGTATTTT. Translation: CASSINGPLNRGDTQYF. Based on the CDR3 plus reference TRBV7-3 and TRBJ2-3, the full variable domain is GAGVSQTPSNKVTEKGKYVELRCDPISGHTALYWYRQSLGQGPEFLIYFQGTGAADDSGLPNDRFFAVRPEGSVSTLKIQRTERGDSAVYLCASSINGPLNRGDTQYFGPGTRLTVL.

There are many counts of this clonotype. The CDR3 DNA is TGTGCCAGCTCACCGAACGAGGGGGCGGTCACTGAAGCTTTCTTT. Its protein product is CASSPNEGAVTEAFF. The chain recombines TRBV18 with TRBJ1-1; 7 bases align to TRBD1. The CDR3 runs to 15 residues. Germline values: CDR1 KGHSH, CDR2 LQKENI. After removal of 3 bases from V and 4 bases from J, the junction contained 8 bases not matched to a gene.

This chain links TRBV2 with TRBJ1-1; a possible D gene is TRBD1 (6 bases). The germline V and J ends were trimmed by 9 bases and 4 bases, with 15 bases remaining between them. The CDR3 loop spans 13 amino acids. Germline CDR1 is SNHLY and CDR2 is FYNNEI. The CDR3 sequence is CASQGIRGTEAFF. CDR3 nucleotide sequence: TGTGCCAGTCAGGGGATTAGGGGCACTGAAGCTTTCTTT.

This chain joins TRBV29-1 and TRBJ1-1; TRBD1 is a possible D gene (5 bases). V was shortened by 7 bases and J by 0 bases, with 18 bases between the two germline ends. The germline CDR1 and CDR2 sequences are SQVTM and ANQGSEA. The CDR3 length is 15 residues. The CDR3 nucleotides read TGCAGCGGGGGGGAGAGTTGGCAACTGAACACTGAAGCTTTCTTT. It translates to CSGGESWQLNTEAFF.

This clonotype was detected only once. The chain couples TRBV19 to TRBJ2-1; 11 positions agree with TRBD2. This CDR3 is 14 amino acids long. V shed 10 bases, J shed 8 bases, and the junction held 10 bases outside the gene matches. CDR1 is LNHDA, CDR2 SQIVND, per germline (reference sequence). The CDR3 nucleotides are TGTGCCATTTCCGGGACTAGCGGTTCCGATGAGCAGTTCTTC. It encodes CAISGTSGSDEQFF.

This clonotype has a count of ten or more. V usage is TRBV9 and J usage is TRBJ2-7; D call uncertain. The CDR3 totals 14 residues. From germline, CDR1 is SGDLS and CDR2 YYNGEE. V was cut by 0 bases and J by 1 base, with 8 bases left in between. The CDR3 DNA follows: TGTGCCAGCAGCGTAGATCTGGGATCCTACGAGCAGTACTTC. As protein: CASSVDLGSYEQYF.